These 28 T cell receptor beta chains came from one sample sequenced in a study of shared clonotypes between healthy human individuals. This table comes from immunoSEQ multiplex PCR, and its TCRdb copy is limited to in-frame clones, with some not included. Among some 2,500,000 clones, about 90% were seen once, and the ten largest hold around 0.38%. The sequencing sample was made of naive CD4+ T cells from PBMCs. Subset in this sample: CD45RA+ positively selected. The receptors were sampled from a man between 18 and 35 years old in good health. Some clones in this sample may be carry-over from other donors' samples.

The J gene is TRBJ2-1, the V gene TRBV18; D is uncertain. This CDR3 is built from 14 residues. Trimming removed 3 bases from V and 8 bases from J, with 14 bases in between. CDR1 is KGHSH and CDR2 is LQKENI in the germline V gene. DNA of the CDR3: TGTGCCAGCTCACCCCCCCCGCTCGGCGATGAGCAGTTCTTC. Amino acid sequence: CASSPPPLGDEQFF.

V and J are TRBV10-2 and TRBJ2-7; possible D gene TRBD2, 6 bases. The CDR3 consists of 14 residues. Germline V CDR1 and CDR2: WSHSY, SAAADI. Between the trimmed V and J ends, which lost 7 bases and 0 bases, there was a span of 13 bases. CDR3 DNA sequence: TGCGCCAGCATCAGGAGGGACGGCTCCTACGAGCAGTACTTC. Protein product: CASIRRDGSYEQYF.

This chain uses TRBV11-2 with TRBJ2-7; 12 bases map to TRBD1. Germline CDR1 is SGHAT and CDR2 is FQNNGV. With V trimmed by 5 bases and J by 5 bases, 10 bases remained unmatched. This CDR3 has 16 residues. CDR3 sequence (DNA): TGTGCCAGCAGCCTCCTCCGGGGACAGGGGGCGCACGAGCAGTACTTC. This translates into CASSLLRGQGAHEQYF.

J is TRBJ2-2 and V is TRBV2, with TRBD2 matching over 13 bases. CDR3 length: 15 amino acids. The V and J ends lost 4 bases and 7 bases, in that order; junction bases with no gene match: 3. Germline V gives CDR1 SNHLY, CDR2 FYNNEI. The CDR3 sequence is CASSAGLAGIGELFF. CDR3 nucleotide sequence: TGTGCCAGCAGTGCGGGACTAGCGGGGATCGGGGAGCTGTTTTTT.

V is TRBV28 and J is TRBJ2-6; no clear D. Germline assignment: CDR1 MDHEN and CDR2 SYDVKM. The CDR3 runs to 14 residues. Trimming stripped 8 bases from V and 0 bases from J, with 8 bases between. The CDR3 DNA follows: TGTGCCAGCGAGAGACGCTCTGGGGCCAACGTCCTGACTTTC. This sequence encodes CASERRSGANVLTF.

V is TRBV5-4 and J is TRBJ1-2; 9 nucleotides line up with TRBD1. Germline CDR1 reads SGHNT; CDR2 reads YYREEE (reference sequence). CDR3 length: 18 amino acids. The J segment lost 6 bases and the V segment lost 3 bases, leaving 18 bases of the junction unmatched. CDR3 sequence reads: CASSSLTPGQGSGNGYTF. The CDR3 DNA is TGTGCCAGCAGCTCCCTTACTCCGGGACAGGGTAGTGGGAATGGCTACACCTTC.

This chain joins TRBV7-9 and TRBJ1-2; weak D call: TRBD1 (6 bases). V was cut by 5 bases and J by 5 bases, with 24 bases left in between. CDR1 is SEHNR, CDR2 FQNEAQ, per germline (reference sequence). This CDR3 is 17 amino acids long. DNA of the CDR3: TGTGCCAGCAGCCCCACCTGGGACATCTCCGGGGCATATGGCTACACCTTC. It yields the protein CASSPTWDISGAYGYTF.

The chain links TRBV14 to TRBJ2-1; D call uncertain. This CDR3 is built from 14 residues. CDR1 and CDR2 from the germline V gene are SGHDN and FVKESK. The germline V and J ends were trimmed by 1 base and 5 bases, with 9 bases remaining between them. CDR3: CASSQGPNDNEQFF. In DNA form, the CDR3 reads TGTGCCAGCAGCCAAGGTCCCAATGACAATGAGCAGTTCTTC.

The chain employs TRBV19 and TRBJ1-2; D is undetermined. Trimming pared 9 bases from V and 3 bases from J, leaving 11 bases between. CDR3 length: 12 amino acids. Looked up from germline, CDR1 is LNHDA and CDR2 is SQIVND (reference sequence). The CDR3 sequence: CASQWGYYGYTF. In DNA, the CDR3 is TGTGCCAGCCAGTGGGGTTACTATGGCTACACCTTC.

J is TRBJ1-4 and V is TRBV5-1; 10 bases agree with TRBD1. V lost 3 bases to trimming and J lost 0 bases; unmatched junction nucleotides: 11. Germline-derived CDR1 and CDR2 are SGHRS and YFSETQ. The CDR3 length is 19 residues. CDR3 in DNA: TGCGCCAGCAGCTGGGGACAGGGGATTTCCCAGGCAACTAATGAAAAACTGTTTTTT. This encodes CASSWGQGISQATNEKLFF.

This rearrangement joins TRBV7-3 to TRBJ2-1, with TRBD2 identical over 9 bases. Germline loops: CDR1 SGHTA, CDR2 FQGTGA. Germline trimming cut 5 bases from V and 6 bases from J; bases unmatched to any gene: 11. The CDR3 is 16 amino acids. CDR3 protein: CASSPWGLAGANEQFF. In nucleotides, the CDR3 is TGTGCCAGCAGCCCCTGGGGACTAGCTGGGGCCAATGAGCAGTTCTTC.

V usage is TRBV7-2 and J usage is TRBJ2-2; 7 nucleotides agree with TRBD2. The CDR3 contains 16 residues. The junction had 7 bases not matched to a gene; V was cut back by 3 bases and J by 3 bases. Germline V gene lookup returns CDR1 SGHTA and CDR2 FQGNSA. CDR3 sequence reads: CASSFRAGRYTGELFF. For the CDR3, the DNA is TGTGCCAGCAGCTTTAGAGCGGGAAGGTACACCGGGGAGCTGTTTTTT.

This chain joins TRBV7-2 and TRBJ1-5; 8 bases are shared with TRBD1. This CDR3 spans 15 amino acids. Germline V gene lookup returns CDR1 SGHTA and CDR2 FQGNSA. Trimming at V came to 1 base and at J to 4 bases, leaving 3 bases not matched to a gene. CDR3 in DNA: TGTGCCAGCAGCTTAGGACAGGGGACGAATCAGCCCCAGCATTTT. It specifies CASSLGQGTNQPQHF.

V is TRBV19 and J is TRBJ1-2; D gene ambiguous. The CDR3 has 20 residues. The V end was cut by 0 bases, the J end by 0 bases, with 23 bases between. Germline V CDR1 and CDR2: LNHDA, SQIVND (reference sequence). Here the CDR3 DNA reads TGTGCCAGTAGTATAGATCCCCTGGCCGGGATAGTTAAAGCTAACTATGGCTACACCTTC. Protein sequence: CASSIDPLAGIVKANYGYTF.

The chain couples TRBV28 to TRBJ1-1; 8 bases line up with TRBD1. This CDR3 comprises 15 residues. V dropped 5 bases and J dropped 3; count of bases not matched to a gene: 8. Germline CDR1 is MDHEN and CDR2 is SYDVKM. The CDR3 is CASSIPDRVHTEAFF. The CDR3 DNA sequence: TGTGCCAGCAGTATCCCGGACAGGGTTCACACTGAAGCTTTCTTT.

This sequence joins TRBV28 and TRBJ2-7; D is unclear. CDR3 length equals 12 residues. The germline V gene encodes CDR1 MDHEN and CDR2 SYDVKM. Trimming cost V 7 bases and J 2 bases, with 9 bases left between them. CDR3 amino acids: CASNVGTYEQYF. The CDR3 nucleotides are TGTGCCAGCAACGTGGGGACCTACGAGCAGTACTTC.

The chain has TRBV6-1 and TRBJ1-2; 7 nucleotides align to TRBD1. Germline V lookup: CDR1 MNHNS, CDR2 SASEGT. After removal of 6 bases from V and 4 bases from J, the junction contained 11 bases not matched to a gene. This CDR3 has 15 residues. CDR3 sequence (DNA): TGTGCCAGCAGGACGGCCTCGGGACAGTTCTATGGCTACACCTTC. It translates to CASRTASGQFYGYTF.

The chain is built from TRBV5-1 and TRBJ2-1, with TRBD2 identical over 8 bases. In germline, CDR1 is SGHRS, CDR2 YFSETQ. With 4 bases clipped from V and 4 bases from J, the junction kept 7 bases outside the gene matches. The CDR3 loop spans 15 amino acids. The CDR3, as DNA: TGCGCCAGCAGCCGAGGGGCGGGAGGTTACAATGAGCAGTTCTTC. Protein sequence: CASSRGAGGYNEQFF.

This chain connects TRBV6-5 to TRBJ2-1, with TRBD1 matching over 8 bases. CDR3 length equals 15 residues. Germline CDR1 is MNHEY and CDR2 is SVGAGI. The V gene end was trimmed by 6 bases and the J gene end by 3 bases; junction bases not matched to a gene: 7. The CDR3 protein is CASSLTGGNYNEQFF. For the CDR3, the DNA is TGTGCCAGCAGCCTTACAGGGGGTAACTACAATGAGCAGTTCTTC.

The chain uses TRBV9 and TRBJ2-1, with 7 bases lining up with TRBD1. Germline V gives CDR1 SGDLS, CDR2 YYNGEE. This CDR3 comprises 16 residues. V lost 0 bases to trimming and J lost 0 bases; unmatched junction nucleotides: 3. CDR3 bases: TGTGCCAGCAGCGTAGAGGGACAGAGCTCCTACAATGAGCAGTTCTTC. It yields the protein CASSVEGQSSYNEQFF.

On this clone itself: The identical CDR3 is also encoded by other nucleotide sequences in the sample. The chain links TRBV5-1 to TRBJ2-7, with 14 bases aligning to TRBD2. CDR1 and CDR2 (germline): SGHRS, YFSETQ. The V segment lost 0 bases and the J segment 6 bases; nucleotides outside the gene matches: 5. This CDR3 contains 16 residues. CDR3 residues: CASSLAGLAGVGEQYF. The CDR3 DNA reads TGCGCCAGCAGCTTGGCGGGACTAGCGGGAGTAGGCGAGCAGTACTTC.

The rearrangement joins TRBV7-9 to TRBJ1-1; TRBD1 is a possible D gene (6 bases). Germline CDR1 SEHNR, CDR2 FQNEAQ (reference sequence). This CDR3 comprises 13 residues. V was shortened by 4 bases and J by 4 bases, with 10 bases between the two germline ends. The CDR3 spells CASSWTAPTEAFF. CDR3 DNA: TGTGCCAGCAGCTGGACAGCTCCCACTGAAGCTTTCTTT.

The genes are TRBV5-8 and TRBJ2-2; 8 bases are shared with TRBD1. The CDR3 is 16 residues long. Per germline, CDR1 SGHTS and CDR2 YDEGEE. Losses at the gene ends were 4 bases for V and 6 bases for J; bases not matched to a gene: 11. The CDR3 DNA sequence: TGTGCCAGCAGCGGGAGACAGGGGTTTTTTTCCGGGGAGCTGTTTTTT. As protein: CASSGRQGFFSGELFF.

V is TRBV5-1 and J is TRBJ2-3; D is unresolved. The CDR3 consists of 13 residues. From germline, CDR1 is SGHRS and CDR2 YFSETQ. Between the trimmed V and J ends, which lost 0 bases and 5 bases, there was a span of 7 bases. The CDR3 coding sequence is TGCGCCAGCAGCTTGGCCAGCTTAGATACGCAGTATTTT. The encoded protein is CASSLASLDTQYF.

The rearrangement uses TRBV6-6 and TRBJ2-5; no clear D. The ends were cut back, 4 bases at V and 5 bases at J, with 11 bases in the middle. CDR3 length: 13 amino acids. Germline CDR1 MNHNY, CDR2 SVGAGI (reference sequence). CDR3 sequence (DNA): TGTGCCAGCAGTTCCCGATCTGGGGAGACCCAGTACTTC. Its protein is CASSSRSGETQYF.

This clone was picked up one time. V and J are TRBV27 and TRBJ2-7, with TRBD1 matching over 8 bases. The CDR3 runs 13 residues. Per germline, CDR1 MNHEY and CDR2 SMNVEV (reference sequence). V shed 9 bases, J shed 1 base, and the junction held 5 bases outside the gene matches. As DNA, the CDR3 is TGTGCCAGGGGCCGACAGGGGTCCTACGAGCAGTACTTC. Translated, it gives CARGRQGSYEQYF.

The chain couples TRBV19 to TRBJ1-1; 8 nucleotides align to TRBD1. The CDR3 is 14 residues long. Germline CDR1 LNHDA, CDR2 SQIVND (reference sequence). The junction had 5 bases not matched to a gene; V was cut back by 6 bases and J by 2 bases. The CDR3 here is CASRIGQGNTEAFF. DNA for the CDR3: TGTGCCAGTAGGATTGGACAGGGAAACACTGAAGCTTTCTTT. Using reference TRBV19 and TRBJ1-1 for the parts outside the CDR3, the full variable domain is DGGITQSPKYLFRKEGQNVTLSCEQNLNHDAMYWYRQDPGQGLRLIYYSQIVNDFQKGDIAEGYSVSREKKESFPLTVTSAQKNPTAFYLCASRIGQGNTEAFFGQGTRLTVV.

V is TRBV9 and J is TRBJ1-5; D may be TRBD1 (5 bases). CDR3 size: 15 residues. Trimming left V 0 bases short and J 4 bases short, with 11 bases between. Germline V gene lookup returns CDR1 SGDLS and CDR2 YYNGEE. CDR3 nucleotides: TGTGCCAGCAGCGTAGCCGACGGGGGAAATCAGCCCCAGCATTTT. It encodes CASSVADGGNQPQHF.